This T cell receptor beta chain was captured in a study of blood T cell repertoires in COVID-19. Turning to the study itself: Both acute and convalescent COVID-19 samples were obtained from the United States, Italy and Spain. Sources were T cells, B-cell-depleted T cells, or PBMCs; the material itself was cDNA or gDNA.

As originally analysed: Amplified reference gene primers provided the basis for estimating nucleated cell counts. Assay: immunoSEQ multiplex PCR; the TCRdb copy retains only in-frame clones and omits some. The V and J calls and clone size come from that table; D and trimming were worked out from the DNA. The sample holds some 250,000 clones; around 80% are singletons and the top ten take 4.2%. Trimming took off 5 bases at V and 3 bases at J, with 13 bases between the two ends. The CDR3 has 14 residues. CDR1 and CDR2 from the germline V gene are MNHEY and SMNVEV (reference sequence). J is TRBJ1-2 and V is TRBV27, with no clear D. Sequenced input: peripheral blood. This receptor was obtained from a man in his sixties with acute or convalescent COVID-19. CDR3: CASSPEGMDYGYTF. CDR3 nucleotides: TGTGCCAGCAGTCCCGAGGGTATGGACTATGGCTACACCTTC.